One sample yielded the 17 T cell receptor beta chains listed below, sequenced in a study of T cells in localized non-small cell lung cancer. Assay: immunoSEQ multiplex PCR; the TCRdb copy retains only in-frame clones and omits some. The table has approximately 28,000 clones, roughly nine tenths seen once. The material sequenced was peripheral blood, taken before any cancer treatment. These receptors were obtained from a female donor of 60 years or more with stage II squamous cell lung carcinoma.

The V and J genes are TRBV15 and TRBJ1-1, with TRBD1 matching over 10 bases. V trimming: 0 bases; J trimming: 10 bases; junction bases outside the gene matches: 2. Germline lookup yields CDR1 LNHNV and CDR2 YYDKDF (reference sequence). The length of the CDR3 is 13 residues. Written as DNA, the CDR3 is TGTGCCACCAGCAGAGATGGACAGGGGGTAGCTTTCTTT. Translated, it gives CATSRDGQGVAFF.

This chain links TRBV14 with TRBJ1-1; no reliable D call. The CDR3 spans 16 residues. V lost 0 bases and J lost 4, with 15 bases in between. The germline V gene has CDR1 SGHDN and CDR2 FVKESK. CDR3 residues: CASSQETENRLTEAFF. As DNA, the CDR3 is TGTGCCAGCAGCCAAGAGACGGAGAACAGACTCACTGAAGCTTTCTTT.

This clone has only one observation. This chain joins TRBV19 and TRBJ2-1, with 15 bases identical to TRBD2. CDR3 length: 22 residues. Germline-derived CDR1 and CDR2 are LNHDA and SQIVND (reference sequence). The trim removed 1 base at V and 0 bases at J, leaving 13 bases unmatched. CDR3 sequence reads: CASSIAGLAGGPSGSSYNEQFF. The CDR3 bases are TGTGCCAGTAGTATAGCTGGACTAGCGGGAGGGCCTAGCGGGAGCTCCTACAATGAGCAGTTCTTC.

The chain recombines TRBV6-4 with TRBJ2-5; D possibly corresponds to TRBD2 (6 bases). Deletions cut 11 bases from V and 5 bases from J, with 15 bases between. The CDR3 has 12 residues. Germline CDR1 and CDR2: MRHNA and SNTAGT. CDR3 in amino acids: CAGGGIGETQYF. The CDR3 coding sequence is TGTGCCGGTGGGGGGATCGGGGAGACCCAGTACTTC.

The V call is TRBV1, the J call TRBJ1-1; the table calls TRBD1, which could not be checked here. TRBV1 is a recognized pseudogene. The CDR3 is 17 residues long. The CDR3: CTSSQAPPQGSNTEAFF. The DNA of the CDR3 is TGCACCAGCAGCCAGGCCCCCCCACAGGGTTCAAACACTGAAGCTTTCTTT.

The chain couples TRBV7-2 to TRBJ2-3; D possibly corresponds to TRBD1 (6 bases). CDR1 is SGHTA and CDR2 is FQGNSA in the germline V gene. V lost 3 bases and J lost 1, with 20 bases in between. The CDR3 spans 18 residues. DNA of the CDR3: TGTGCCAGCAGCTTTCAGGGGCGCGTAGGTTATGGCACAGATACGCAGTATTTT. Translation: CASSFQGRVGYGTDTQYF.

The rearrangement joins TRBV6-5 to TRBJ2-5; D perhaps matches TRBD1 (6 bases). This CDR3 comprises 13 residues. The germline V gene encodes CDR1 MNHEY and CDR2 SVGAGI. V lost 6 bases to trimming and J lost 6 bases, with 14 bases between them. This CDR3 is CASSDTGTKTQYF. For the CDR3, the DNA is TGTGCCAGCAGCGACACAGGGACGAAGACCCAGTACTTC.

The J gene is TRBJ2-4, the V gene TRBV27, with a tentative D call TRBD2 (5 bases). CDR1 and CDR2 (germline): MNHEY, SMNVEV (reference sequence). Trimming stripped 6 bases from V and 0 bases from J, with 12 bases between. The CDR3 extends over 15 amino acids. The CDR3 nucleotides read TGTGCCAGCAGAGAACTAGGACTAGCCAAAAACATTCAGTACTTC. Translating it yields CASRELGLAKNIQYF.

The V and J genes are TRBV15 and TRBJ1-2; D uncertain. Trimming left V 0 bases short and J 5 bases short, with 10 bases between. The CDR3 spans 14 residues. The germline CDR1 and CDR2 sequences are LNHNV and YYDKDF (reference sequence). The CDR3: CATSRDTNDYGYTF. CDR3 DNA: TGTGCCACCAGCAGAGATACAAACGATTATGGCTACACCTTC.

V usage is TRBV9 and J usage is TRBJ2-5; 9 bases match TRBD1. The CDR3 has 15 residues. Losses at the gene ends were 4 bases for V and 5 bases for J; bases not matched to a gene: 9. In germline, CDR1 is SGDLS, CDR2 YYNGEE. CDR3 loop: CASSYQDRGGETQYF. For the CDR3, the DNA is TGTGCCAGCAGCTACCAGGACAGGGGTGGGGAGACCCAGTACTTC.

The chain is built from TRBV7-2 and TRBJ1-1; a possible D gene is TRBD1 (5 bases). Trimming stripped 3 bases from V and 4 bases from J, with 12 bases between. Germline V gene lookup returns CDR1 SGHTA and CDR2 FQGNSA. The CDR3 is 14 residues long. This CDR3 reads CASSLRGALTEAFF. The CDR3 coding sequence is TGTGCCAGCAGCTTGCGGGGCGCACTCACTGAAGCTTTCTTT.

The rearrangement uses TRBV9 and TRBJ2-5, with D perhaps given as TRBD1 or TRBD2 (5 bases each). V gave up 2 bases and J gave up 3 bases, with 5 bases separating them. Per the germline V gene, CDR1 is SGDLS and CDR2 is YYNGEE. This CDR3 has 12 residues. The CDR3 protein is CASSVGEETQYF. The DNA of the CDR3 is TGTGCCAGCAGCGTGGGGGAAGAGACCCAGTACTTC.

V and J are TRBV7-9 and TRBJ1-3, with D maybe TRBD1 (5 bases). The CDR3 spans 18 residues. Per germline, CDR1 SEHNR and CDR2 FQNEAQ (reference sequence). V lost 1 base, J lost 0 bases, and 16 bases lay in between. This chain's CDR3 is CASSLVGALGSSGNTIYF. The CDR3 coding sequence is TGTGCCAGCAGCTTAGTCGGGGCCCTAGGGAGCTCTGGAAACACCATATATTTT.

This rearrangement joins TRBV7-8 to TRBJ1-6, with D uncertain. The CDR3 is 14 amino acids. CDR1 and CDR2 (germline): SGHVS, FQNEAQ. Trimming removed 6 bases at V and 7 bases at J, with 13 bases between. Here the CDR3 DNA reads TGTGCCAGCAGTCCTAGCGGATGGAATTCACCCCTCCACTTT. Amino acids: CASSPSGWNSPLHF.

The V call is TRBV7-9, the J call TRBJ2-7; D is unclear. Germline CDR1 is SEHNR and CDR2 is FQNEAQ (reference sequence). The CDR3 is 14 residues long. Trimming pared 2 bases from V and 1 base from J, leaving 9 bases between. CDR3 in DNA: TGTGCCAGCAGCTTAAGTCAACATTCCTACGAGCAGTACTTC. It encodes CASSLSQHSYEQYF.

For the CDR3, the DNA is TGTGCCAGCAAGTTGGCCGGGGAGCTGTTTTTT. Translated, it gives CASKLAGELFF. The chain links TRBV2 to TRBJ2-2; D uncertain. CDR1 is SNHLY, CDR2 FYNNEI, per germline. Trimming pared 7 bases from V and 6 bases from J, leaving 6 bases between. There are 11 residues in the CDR3.

This rearrangement joins TRBV14 to TRBJ1-2, with a weak D call TRBD1 (5 bases). Germline V lookup: CDR1 SGHDN, CDR2 FVKESK. Between the trimmed V and J ends, which lost 4 bases and 5 bases, there was a span of 17 bases. This CDR3 has 15 residues. In nucleotides, the CDR3 is TGTGCCAGCAGCCTAGGTAACAGCGGGGGTTATGGCTACACCTTC. It encodes CASSLGNSGGYGYTF. The complete variable domain, with remaining parts taken from reference TRBV14 and TRBJ1-2, reads EAGVTQFPSHSVIEKGQTVTLRCDPISGHDNLYWYRRVMGKEIKFLLHFVKESKQDESGMPNNRFLAERTGGTYSTLKVQPAELEDSGVYFCASSLGNSGGYGYTFGSGTRLTVV.